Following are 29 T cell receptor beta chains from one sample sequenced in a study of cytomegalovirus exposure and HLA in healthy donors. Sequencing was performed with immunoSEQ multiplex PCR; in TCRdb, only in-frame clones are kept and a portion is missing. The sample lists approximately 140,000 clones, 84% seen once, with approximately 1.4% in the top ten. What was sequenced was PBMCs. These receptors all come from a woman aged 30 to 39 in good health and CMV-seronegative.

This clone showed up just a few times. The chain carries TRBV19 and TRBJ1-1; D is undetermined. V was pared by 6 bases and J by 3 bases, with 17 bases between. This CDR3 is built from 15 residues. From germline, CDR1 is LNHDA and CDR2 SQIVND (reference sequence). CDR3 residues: CASRPAGRLDTEAFF. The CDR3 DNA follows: TGTGCCAGTAGACCAGCGGGCAGATTGGACACTGAAGCTTTCTTT.

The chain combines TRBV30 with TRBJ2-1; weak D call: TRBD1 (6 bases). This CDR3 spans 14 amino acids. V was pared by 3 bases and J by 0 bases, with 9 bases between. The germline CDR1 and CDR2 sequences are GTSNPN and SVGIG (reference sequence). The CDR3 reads CAWRIGGSYNEQFF. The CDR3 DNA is TGTGCCTGGAGGATAGGGGGCTCCTACAATGAGCAGTTCTTC.

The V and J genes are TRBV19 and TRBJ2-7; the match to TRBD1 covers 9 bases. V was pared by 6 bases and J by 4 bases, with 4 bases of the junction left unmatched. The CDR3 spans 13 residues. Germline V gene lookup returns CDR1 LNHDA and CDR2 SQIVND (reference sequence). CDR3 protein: CASRRTGVYEQYF. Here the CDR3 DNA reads TGTGCCAGTAGACGGACAGGGGTATACGAGCAGTACTTC.

CDR3 protein: CASSQRGAVNEKLFF. CDR3 in DNA: TGCGCCAGCAGCCAACGGGGGGCAGTTAATGAAAAACTGTTTTTT. The V and J genes are TRBV4-1 and TRBJ1-4, with a weak D call TRBD1 (6 bases). Germline CDR1 MGHRA, CDR2 YSYEKL. V was trimmed by 2 bases and J by 4 bases, leaving 11 bases between them. The CDR3 is 15 amino acids.

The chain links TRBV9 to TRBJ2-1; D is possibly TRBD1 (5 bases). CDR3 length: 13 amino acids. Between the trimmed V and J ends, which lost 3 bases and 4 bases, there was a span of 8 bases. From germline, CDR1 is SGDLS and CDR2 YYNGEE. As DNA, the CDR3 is TGTGCCAGCAGCGAAGACAGTTACAATGAGCAGTTCTTC. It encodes CASSEDSYNEQFF.

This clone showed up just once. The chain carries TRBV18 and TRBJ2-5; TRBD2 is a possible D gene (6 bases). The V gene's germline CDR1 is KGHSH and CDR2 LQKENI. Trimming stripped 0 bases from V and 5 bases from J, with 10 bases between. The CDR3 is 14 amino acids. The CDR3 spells CASSPPPGVETQYF. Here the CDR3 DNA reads TGTGCCAGCTCACCACCGCCGGGGGTGGAGACCCAGTACTTC.

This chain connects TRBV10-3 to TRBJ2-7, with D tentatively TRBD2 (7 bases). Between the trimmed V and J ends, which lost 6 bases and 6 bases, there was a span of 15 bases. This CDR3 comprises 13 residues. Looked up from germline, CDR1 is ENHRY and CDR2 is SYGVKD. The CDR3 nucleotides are TGTGCCATCAGCGGGGGGCCGCTCGGCGAGCAGTACTTC. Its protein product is CAISGGPLGEQYF.

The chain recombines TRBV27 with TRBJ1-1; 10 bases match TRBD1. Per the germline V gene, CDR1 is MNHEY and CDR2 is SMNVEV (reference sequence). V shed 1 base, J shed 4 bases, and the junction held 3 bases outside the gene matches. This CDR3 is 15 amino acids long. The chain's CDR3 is CASSLWGQGSTEAFF. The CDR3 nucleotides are TGTGCCAGCAGTTTATGGGGACAGGGGTCCACTGAAGCTTTCTTT.

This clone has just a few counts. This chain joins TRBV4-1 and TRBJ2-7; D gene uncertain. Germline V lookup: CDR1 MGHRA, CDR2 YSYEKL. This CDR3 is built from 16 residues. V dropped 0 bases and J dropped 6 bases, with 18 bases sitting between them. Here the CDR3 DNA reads TGCGCCAGCAGCCAAGATAGGCGGAATCCGAAAGGCGAGCAGTACTTC. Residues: CASSQDRRNPKGEQYF.

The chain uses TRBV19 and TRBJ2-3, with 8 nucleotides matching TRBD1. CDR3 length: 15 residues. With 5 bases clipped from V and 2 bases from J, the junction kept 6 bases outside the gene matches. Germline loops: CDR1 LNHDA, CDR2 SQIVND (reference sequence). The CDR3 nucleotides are TGTGCCAGTAGTCCGACAGGGGTATACACAGATACGCAGTATTTT. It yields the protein CASSPTGVYTDTQYF. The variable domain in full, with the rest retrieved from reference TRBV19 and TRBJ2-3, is DGGITQSPKYLFRKEGQNVTLSCEQNLNHDAMYWYRQDPGQGLRLIYYSQIVNDFQKGDIAEGYSVSREKKESFPLTVTSAQKNPTAFYLCASSPTGVYTDTQYFGPGTRLTVL.

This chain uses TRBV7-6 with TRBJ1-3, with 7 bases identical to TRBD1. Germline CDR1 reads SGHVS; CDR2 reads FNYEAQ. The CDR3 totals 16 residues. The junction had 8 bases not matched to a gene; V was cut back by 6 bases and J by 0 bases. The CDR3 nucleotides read TGTGCCAGCAGTTCGGACAGGCCCAACTCTGGAAACACCATATATTTT. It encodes CASSSDRPNSGNTIYF. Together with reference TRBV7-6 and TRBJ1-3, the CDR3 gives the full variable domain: GAGVSQSPRYKVTKRGQDVALRCDPISGHVSLYWYRQALGQGPEFLTYFNYEAQQDKSGLPNDRFSAERPEGSISTLTIQRTEQRDSAMYRCASSSDRPNSGNTIYFGEGSWLTVV.

The CDR3 loop reads CASSPTPDGGGGYTF. DNA for the CDR3: TGCGCCAGCAGCCCTACTCCCGACGGGGGGGGTGGCTACACCTTC. The chain employs TRBV5-1 and TRBJ1-2, with D maybe TRBD1 (5 bases). This CDR3 has 15 amino acids. V was clipped by 4 bases and J by 7 bases, with 20 bases between them. Germline values: CDR1 SGHRS, CDR2 YFSETQ.

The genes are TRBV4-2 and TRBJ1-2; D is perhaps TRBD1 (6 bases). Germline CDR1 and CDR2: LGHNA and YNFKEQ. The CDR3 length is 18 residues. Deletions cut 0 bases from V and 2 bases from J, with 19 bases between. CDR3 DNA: TGTGCCAGCAGCCAAGACACCAAACCAGCGACAGGAAACTATGGCTACACCTTC. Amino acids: CASSQDTKPATGNYGYTF.

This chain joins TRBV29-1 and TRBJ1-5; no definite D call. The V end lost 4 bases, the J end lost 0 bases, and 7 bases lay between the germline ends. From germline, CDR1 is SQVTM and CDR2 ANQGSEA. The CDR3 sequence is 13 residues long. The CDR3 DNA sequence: TGCAGCGTTGCGGAGAGTAGCAATCAGCCCCAGCATTTT. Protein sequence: CSVAESSNQPQHF.

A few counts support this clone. The CDR3 loop is CASSYSDRPNSPLHF. The DNA for the CDR3 is TGTGCCAGCAGTTACTCCGACAGGCCCAATTCACCCCTCCACTTT. The rearrangement joins TRBV6-5 to TRBJ1-6, with TRBD1 as a possible D gene (6 bases). Germline CDR1 and CDR2: MNHEY and SVGAGI. The CDR3 loop spans 15 amino acids. Trimming cost V 0 bases and J 7 bases, with 10 bases left between them.

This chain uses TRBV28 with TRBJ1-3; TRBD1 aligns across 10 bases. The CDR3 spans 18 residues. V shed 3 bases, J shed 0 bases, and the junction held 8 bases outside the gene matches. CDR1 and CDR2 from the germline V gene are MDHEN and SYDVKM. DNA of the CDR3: TGTGCCAGCAGTTTGGGACAGGGGTGGAGGGGCTCTGGAAACACCATATATTTT. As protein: CASSLGQGWRGSGNTIYF.

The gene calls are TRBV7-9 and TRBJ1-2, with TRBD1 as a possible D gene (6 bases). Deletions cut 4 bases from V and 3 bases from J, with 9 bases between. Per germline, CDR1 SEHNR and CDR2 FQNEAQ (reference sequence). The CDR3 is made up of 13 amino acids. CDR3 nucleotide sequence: TGTGCCAGCAGCTCCCCAGGGGACTATGGCTACACCTTC. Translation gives CASSSPGDYGYTF.

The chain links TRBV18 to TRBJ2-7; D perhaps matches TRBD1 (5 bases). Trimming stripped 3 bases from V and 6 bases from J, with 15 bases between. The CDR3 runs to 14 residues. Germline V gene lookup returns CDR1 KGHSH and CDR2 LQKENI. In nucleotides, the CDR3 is TGTGCCAGCTCACCGTTGGATGGGGCCGGCGAGCAGTACTTC. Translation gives CASSPLDGAGEQYF.

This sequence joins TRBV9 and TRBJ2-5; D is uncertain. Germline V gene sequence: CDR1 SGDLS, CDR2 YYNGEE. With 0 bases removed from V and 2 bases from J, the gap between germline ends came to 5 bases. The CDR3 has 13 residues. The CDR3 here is CASSVGGQETQYF. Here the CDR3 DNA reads TGTGCCAGCAGCGTAGGAGGTCAAGAGACCCAGTACTTC.

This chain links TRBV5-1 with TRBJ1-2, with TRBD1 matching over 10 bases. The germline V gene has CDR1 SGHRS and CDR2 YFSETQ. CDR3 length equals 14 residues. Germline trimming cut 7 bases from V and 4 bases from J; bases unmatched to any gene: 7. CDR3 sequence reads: CASETGTGAYGYTF. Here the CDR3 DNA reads TGCGCCAGCGAGACCGGGACAGGGGCCTATGGCTACACCTTC. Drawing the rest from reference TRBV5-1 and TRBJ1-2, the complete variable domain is KAGVTQTPRYLIKTRGQQVTLSCSPISGHRSVSWYQQTPGQGLQFLFEYFSETQRNKGNFPGRFSGRQFSNSRSEMNVSTLELGDSALYLCASETGTGAYGYTFGSGTRLTVV.

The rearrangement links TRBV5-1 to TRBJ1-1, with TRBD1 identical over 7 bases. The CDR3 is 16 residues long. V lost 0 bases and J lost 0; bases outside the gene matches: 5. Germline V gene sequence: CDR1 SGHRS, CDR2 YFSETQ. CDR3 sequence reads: CASSLGRTGMNTEAFF. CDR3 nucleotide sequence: TGCGCCAGCAGCTTGGGAAGGACAGGAATGAACACTGAAGCTTTCTTT.

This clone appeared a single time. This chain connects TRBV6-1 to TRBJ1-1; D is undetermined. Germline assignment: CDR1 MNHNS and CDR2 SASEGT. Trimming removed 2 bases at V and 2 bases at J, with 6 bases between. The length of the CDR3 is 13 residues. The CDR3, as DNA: TGTGCCAGCAGTGAATCCATTAACACTGAAGCTTTCTTT. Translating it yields CASSESINTEAFF.

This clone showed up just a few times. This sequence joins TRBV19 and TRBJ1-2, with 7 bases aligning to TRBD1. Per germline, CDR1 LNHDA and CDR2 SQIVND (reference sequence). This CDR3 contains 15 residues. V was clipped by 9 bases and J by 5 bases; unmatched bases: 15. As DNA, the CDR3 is TGTGCCAGCAGACAGGGCCACCACGAGGGATATGGCTACACCTTC. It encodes CASRQGHHEGYGYTF.

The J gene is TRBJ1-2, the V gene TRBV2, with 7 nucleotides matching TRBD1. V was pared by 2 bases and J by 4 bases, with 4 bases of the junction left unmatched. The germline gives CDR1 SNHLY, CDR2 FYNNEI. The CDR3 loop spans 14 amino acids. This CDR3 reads CASSEQGQTYGYTF. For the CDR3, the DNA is TGTGCCAGCAGTGAACAGGGACAGACCTATGGCTACACCTTC. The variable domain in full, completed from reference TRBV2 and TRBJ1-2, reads EPEVTQTPSHQVTQMGQEVILRCVPISNHLYFYWYRQILGQKVEFLVSFYNNEISEKSEIFDDQFSVERPDGSNFTLKIRSTKLEDSAMYFCASSEQGQTYGYTFGSGTRLTVV.

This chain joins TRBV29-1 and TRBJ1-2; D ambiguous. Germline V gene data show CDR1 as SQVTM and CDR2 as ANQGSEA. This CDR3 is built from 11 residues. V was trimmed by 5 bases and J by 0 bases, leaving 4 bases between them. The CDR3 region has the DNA TGCAGCGTTCTGTCTAACTATGGCTACACCTTC. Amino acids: CSVLSNYGYTF.

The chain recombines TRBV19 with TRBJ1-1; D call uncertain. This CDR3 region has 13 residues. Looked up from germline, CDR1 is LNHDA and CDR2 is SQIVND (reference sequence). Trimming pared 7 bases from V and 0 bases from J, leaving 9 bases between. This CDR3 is CASKLSLNTEAFF. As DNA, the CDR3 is TGTGCCAGTAAATTAAGCTTGAACACTGAAGCTTTCTTT.

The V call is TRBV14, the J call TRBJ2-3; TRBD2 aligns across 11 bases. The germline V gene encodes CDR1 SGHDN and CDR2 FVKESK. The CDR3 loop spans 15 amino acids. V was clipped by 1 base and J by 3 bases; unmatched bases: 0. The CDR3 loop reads CASSQGLAGTDTQYF. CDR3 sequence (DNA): TGTGCCAGCAGCCAAGGACTAGCGGGAACAGATACGCAGTATTTT.

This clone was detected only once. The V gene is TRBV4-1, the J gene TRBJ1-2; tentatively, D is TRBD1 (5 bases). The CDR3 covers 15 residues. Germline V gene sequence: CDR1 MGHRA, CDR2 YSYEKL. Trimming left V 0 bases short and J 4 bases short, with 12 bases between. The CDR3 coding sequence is TGCGCCAGCAGCCAAGATTCAACCAGGGCCTATGGCTACACCTTC. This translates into CASSQDSTRAYGYTF.

The CDR3 nucleotides read TGTGCCAGCAGTCCTTTACAGGGGGAGGAGACCCAGTACTTC. Protein product: CASSPLQGEETQYF. J is TRBJ2-5 and V is TRBV27, with TRBD1 identical over 8 bases. The CDR3 is 14 amino acids. V shed 5 bases, J shed 5 bases, and the junction held 7 bases outside the gene matches. The V gene's germline CDR1 is MNHEY and CDR2 SMNVEV (reference sequence).